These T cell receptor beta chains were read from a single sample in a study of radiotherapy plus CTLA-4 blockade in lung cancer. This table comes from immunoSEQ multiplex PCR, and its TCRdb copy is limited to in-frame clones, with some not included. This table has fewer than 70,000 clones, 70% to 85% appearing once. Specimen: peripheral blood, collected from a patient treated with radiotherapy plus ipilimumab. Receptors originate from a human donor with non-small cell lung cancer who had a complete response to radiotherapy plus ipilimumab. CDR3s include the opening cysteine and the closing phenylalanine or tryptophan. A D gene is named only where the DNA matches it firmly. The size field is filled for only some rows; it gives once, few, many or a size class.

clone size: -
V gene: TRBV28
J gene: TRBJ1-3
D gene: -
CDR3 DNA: TGTGCCAGCAGACCGGACAGTGCACTGGGGAACACCATATATTTT
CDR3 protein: CASRPDSALGNTIYF

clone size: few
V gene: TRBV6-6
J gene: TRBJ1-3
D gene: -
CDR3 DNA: TGTGCCAGCAGCCTTAGAATTGGAAACACCATATATTTT
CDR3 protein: CASSLRIGNTIYF

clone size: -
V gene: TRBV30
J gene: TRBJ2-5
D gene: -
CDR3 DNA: TGTGCCTGGAGTGTACGGGAGACCCAGTACTTC
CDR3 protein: CAWSVRETQYF

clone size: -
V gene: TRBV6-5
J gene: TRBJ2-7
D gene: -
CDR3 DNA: TGTGCCAGCAGTTACTCGACGCGGGGGACAACCTACGAGCAGTACTTC
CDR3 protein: CASSYSTRGTTYEQYF

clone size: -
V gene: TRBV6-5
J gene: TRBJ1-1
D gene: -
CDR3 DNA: TGTGCCAGCACTAACCGGCTGAACACTGAAGCTTTCTTT
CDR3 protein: CASTNRLNTEAFF

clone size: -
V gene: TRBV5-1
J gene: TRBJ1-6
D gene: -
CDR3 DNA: TGCGCCAGCAGCTTGTCGGGAATCCCAAATTCACCCCTCCACTTT
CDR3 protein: CASSLSGIPNSPLHF

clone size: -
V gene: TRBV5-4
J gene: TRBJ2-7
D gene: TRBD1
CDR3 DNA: TGTGCCAGCAGCTTGGAACAGGGGGTTCACGAGCAGTACTTC
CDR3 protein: CASSLEQGVHEQYF

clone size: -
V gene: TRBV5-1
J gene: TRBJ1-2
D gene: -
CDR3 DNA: TGCGCCAGCAGCGCGGGACTTTCGGACTATGGCTACACCTTC
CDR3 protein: CASSAGLSDYGYTF

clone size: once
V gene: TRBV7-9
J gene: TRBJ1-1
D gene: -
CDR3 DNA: TGTGCCAGCAGCTCCAACCGGGACACTGAAGCTTTCTTT
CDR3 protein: CASSSNRDTEAFF

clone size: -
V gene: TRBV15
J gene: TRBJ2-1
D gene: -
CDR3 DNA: TGTGCCACCAGCCGCTGGCGGCAGCCCGCCGATGAGCAGTTCTTC
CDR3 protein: CATSRWRQPADEQFF

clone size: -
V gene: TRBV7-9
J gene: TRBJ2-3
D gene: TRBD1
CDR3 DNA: TGTGCCAGCAGCGGGACAGGGTCTACAGATACGCAGTATTTT
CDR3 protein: CASSGTGSTDTQYF

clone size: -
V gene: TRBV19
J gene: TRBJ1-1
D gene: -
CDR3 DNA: TGTGCCACACGGACAGTCGACACTGAAGCTTTCTTT
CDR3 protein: CATRTVDTEAFF

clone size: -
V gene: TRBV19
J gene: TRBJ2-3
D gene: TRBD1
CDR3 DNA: TGTGCCAGTAGTTCCCGGGACAGGGGGCAAGATACGCAGTATTTT
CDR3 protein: CASSSRDRGQDTQYF

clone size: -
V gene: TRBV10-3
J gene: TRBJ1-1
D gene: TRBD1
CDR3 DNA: TGTGCCATCACCCCAGGGTCCGGACAGGAGAACACTGAAGCTTTCTTT
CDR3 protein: CAITPGSGQENTEAFF

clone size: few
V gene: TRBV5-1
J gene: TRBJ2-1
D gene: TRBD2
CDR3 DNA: TGCGCCAGCAGCTCATCTAGCGGGAGGGCCTACAATGAGCAGTTCTTC
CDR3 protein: CASSSSSGRAYNEQFF

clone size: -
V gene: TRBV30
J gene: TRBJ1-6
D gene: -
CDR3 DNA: TGTGCCTGGAGTCCAGGGTTGGGTTCACCCCTCCACTTT
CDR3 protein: CAWSPGLGSPLHF

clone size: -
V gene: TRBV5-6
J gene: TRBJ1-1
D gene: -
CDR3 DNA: TGTGCCAGCAGCTTGGTCACTGAAGCTTTCTTT
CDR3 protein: CASSLVTEAFF

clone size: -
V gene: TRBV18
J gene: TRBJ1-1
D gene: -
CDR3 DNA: TGTGCCAGCTCAAGTGGGAAGAACACTGAAGCTTTCTTT
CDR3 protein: CASSSGKNTEAFF

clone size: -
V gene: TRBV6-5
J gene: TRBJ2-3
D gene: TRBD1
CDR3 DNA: TGTGCCAGCAGCGACAGGACAGGCCTCACAGATACGCAGTATTTT
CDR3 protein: CASSDRTGLTDTQYF

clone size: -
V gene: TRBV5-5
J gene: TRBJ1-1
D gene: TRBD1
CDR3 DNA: TGTGCCAGCACCCTCCAGACAGGGGCCGTCAACACTGAAGCTTTCTTT
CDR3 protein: CASTLQTGAVNTEAFF

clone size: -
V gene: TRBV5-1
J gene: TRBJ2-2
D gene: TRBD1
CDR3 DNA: TGCGCCAGCAGCGTCGACAGGGGGCGGAGCGGGGAGCTGTTTTTT
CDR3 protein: CASSVDRGRSGELFF

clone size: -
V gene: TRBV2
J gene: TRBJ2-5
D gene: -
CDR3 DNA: TGTGCCAGCAGTGAGCGGCTCCAAGAGACCCAGTACTTC
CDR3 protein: CASSERLQETQYF

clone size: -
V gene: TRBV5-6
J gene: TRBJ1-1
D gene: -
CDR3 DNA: TGTGCCAGCAGCTTGGGCAGCCAAGCTTTCTTT
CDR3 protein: CASSLGSQAFF

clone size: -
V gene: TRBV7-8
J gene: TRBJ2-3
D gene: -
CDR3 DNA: TGTGCCAGCAGCCGAAGTCGTCGGGCAGATACGCAGTATTTT
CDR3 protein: CASSRSRRADTQYF

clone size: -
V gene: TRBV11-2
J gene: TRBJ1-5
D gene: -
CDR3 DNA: TGTGCCAGCAGCTTAGAGGGAATAAATCAGCCCCAGCATTTT
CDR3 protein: CASSLEGINQPQHF

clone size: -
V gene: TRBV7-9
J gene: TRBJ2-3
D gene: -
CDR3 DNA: TGTGCCGAGGGGTCTCTTCCAGATACGCAGTATTTT
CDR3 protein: CAEGSLPDTQYF

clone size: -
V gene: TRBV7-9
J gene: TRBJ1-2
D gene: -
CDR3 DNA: TGTGCCAGCAGCTTGGTGGGTTGGGGCTATGGCTACACCTTC
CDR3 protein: CASSLVGWGYGYTF

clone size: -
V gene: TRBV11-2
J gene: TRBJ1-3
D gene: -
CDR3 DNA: TGTGCCAGCAGCTTTTATGATCGTGCTGGAAACACCATATATTTT
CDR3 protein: CASSFYDRAGNTIYF

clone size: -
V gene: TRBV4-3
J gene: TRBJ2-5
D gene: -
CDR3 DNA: TGCGCCAGCAGCGTGACAGCCCAAGAGACCCAGTACTTC
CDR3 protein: CASSVTAQETQYF

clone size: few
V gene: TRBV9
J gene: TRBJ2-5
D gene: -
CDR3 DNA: TGTGCCAGCAGCGCCACTCGACAGCCCGGGGAGACCCAGTACTTC
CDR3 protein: CASSATRQPGETQYF

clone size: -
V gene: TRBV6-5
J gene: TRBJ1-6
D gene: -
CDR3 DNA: TGTGCCAGCAGTTTGCAGCGAAAGGCCTATTCACCCCTCCACTTT
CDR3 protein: CASSLQRKAYSPLHF

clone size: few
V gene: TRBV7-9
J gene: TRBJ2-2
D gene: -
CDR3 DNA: TGTGCCAGCAGCTTAAGGACAGCGGCGAACACCGGGGAGCTGTTTTTT
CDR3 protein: CASSLRTAANTGELFF

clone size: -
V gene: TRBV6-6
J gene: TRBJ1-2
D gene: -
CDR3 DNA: TGTGCCAGCAGTTCCTCTCCACAGGGTTTTGGCTACACCTTC
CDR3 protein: CASSSSPQGFGYTF

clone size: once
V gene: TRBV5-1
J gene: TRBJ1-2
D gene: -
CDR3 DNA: TGCGCCAGCAGCTCCGCCCCGGCGGGGGCGACGATCTATGGCTACACCTTC
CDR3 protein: CASSSAPAGATIYGYTF

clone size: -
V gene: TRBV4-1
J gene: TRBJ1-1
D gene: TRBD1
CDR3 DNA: TGCGCCAGCAGCCAAGAGAAAGGACAGGGTCGGTACACTGAAGCTTTCTTT
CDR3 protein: CASSQEKGQGRYTEAFF

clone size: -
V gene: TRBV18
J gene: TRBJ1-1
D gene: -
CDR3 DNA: TGTGCCAGCTCACCGGCCACGAACACTGAAGCTTTCTTT
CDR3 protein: CASSPATNTEAFF

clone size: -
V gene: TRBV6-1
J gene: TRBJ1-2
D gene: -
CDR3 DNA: TGTGCCAGCAGTGACCAGGGCCTCGGCTATGGCTACACCTTC
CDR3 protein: CASSDQGLGYGYTF

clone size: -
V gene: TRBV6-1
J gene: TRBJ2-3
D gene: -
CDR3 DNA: TGTGCCAGCAGTGGAGTTAGGGGTAGGACAGATACGCAGTATTTT
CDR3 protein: CASSGVRGRTDTQYF

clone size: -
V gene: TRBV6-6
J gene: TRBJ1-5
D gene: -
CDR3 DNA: TGTGCCAGCAGACCGGACACGACCGATAGCAATCAGCCCCAGCATTTT
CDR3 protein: CASRPDTTDSNQPQHF

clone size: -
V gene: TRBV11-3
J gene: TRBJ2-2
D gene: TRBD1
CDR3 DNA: TGTGCCAGCAGTCCGACAGGGAACCCTCTCGGGGAGCTGTTTTTT
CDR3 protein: CASSPTGNPLGELFF

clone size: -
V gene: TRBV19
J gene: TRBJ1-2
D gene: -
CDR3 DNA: TGTGCCAGTAGTACCCGTGGCGGTGGACCTAACTATGGCTACACCTTC
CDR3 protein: CASSTRGGGPNYGYTF

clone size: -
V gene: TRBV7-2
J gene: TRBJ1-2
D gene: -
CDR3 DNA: TGTGCCAGCAGCTTAAGCTTCACGCAGCTCTATGGCTACACCTTC
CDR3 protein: CASSLSFTQLYGYTF